What follows are 3 T cell receptor beta chains derived from one specimen sequenced in a study of T cells in lung cancer brain metastases. Using immunoSEQ multiplex PCR, the repertoire was profiled, and TCRdb retains in-frame clones only, with some absent. The sample holds 900 to 1,000 clones, 93% seen once. The sample was tumor tissue from the primary lung tumor. The receptors come from a middle-aged woman with non-small cell lung cancer.

This sequence joins TRBV21-1 and TRBJ2-6. TRBV21-1 is classified as a pseudogene. The CDR3 totals 12 residues. DNA of the CDR3: TGTGCCAGCAGCAAAAGGCCCCCCTTTCTGACTTTC. This encodes CASSKRPPFLTF.

This clone was recorded once. The rearrangement uses TRBV5-6 and TRBJ2-2; TRBD2 agrees at 7 bases. The J segment lost 7 bases and the V segment lost 4 bases, leaving 7 bases of the junction unmatched. CDR3 length: 14 residues. The germline V gene encodes CDR1 SGHDT and CDR2 YYEEEE. CDR3 region: CASSPPGGIGELFF. As DNA, the CDR3 is TGTGCCAGCAGCCCCCCGGGGGGAATCGGGGAGCTGTTTTTT.

To note about this clone: Other DNA sequences in this specimen translate into the identical CDR3. V usage is TRBV9 and J usage is TRBJ2-7, with 10 bases matching TRBD2. The V and J ends lost 4 bases and 6 bases, in that order; junction bases with no gene match: 7. Looked up from germline, CDR1 is SGDLS and CDR2 is YYNGEE. The CDR3 is 14 residues long. The CDR3: CASSPLAGGGEQYF. The DNA of the CDR3 is TGTGCCAGCAGCCCCTTAGCGGGAGGCGGCGAGCAGTACTTC.